These 6 T cell receptor beta chains share one sample of origin, sequenced in a study of cytomegalovirus exposure and HLA in healthy donors. The PCR made use of 60 Vbeta and 13 Jbeta primers. Here immunoSEQ multiplex PCR was the method, and the copy in TCRdb shows in-frame clones only, minus some. The sample includes about 230,000 clones, about 89% of them seen just once. Sequences were obtained from PBMCs. The receptors stem from a woman younger than 35 in good health and CMV-seronegative.

The chain combines TRBV13 with TRBJ1-1; no reliable D call. V was cut by 5 bases and J by 7 bases, with 14 bases left in between. The CDR3 contains 13 residues. CDR1 and CDR2 (germline): PRHDT, FYEKMQ (reference sequence). The CDR3 here is CASSLEREGEAFF. The CDR3, as DNA: TGTGCCAGCAGCCTAGAAAGAGAGGGTGAAGCTTTCTTT.

The chain joins TRBV6-1 to TRBJ1-2; D uncertain. The CDR3 sequence is 13 residues long. Looked up from germline, CDR1 is MNHNS and CDR2 is SASEGT. The ends were cut back, 5 bases at V and 6 bases at J, with 13 bases in the middle. CDR3 loop: CASSTGSLNGYTF. CDR3 in DNA: TGTGCCAGCAGTACCGGGTCTTTAAATGGCTACACCTTC.

The rearrangement links TRBV10-1 to TRBJ2-3, with D possibly matching TRBD2 (5 bases). The V end lost 0 bases, the J end lost 6 bases, and 10 bases lay between the germline ends. Germline CDR1 is WNHNN and CDR2 is SYGVQD (reference sequence). The CDR3 sequence is 14 residues long. In nucleotides, the CDR3 is TGCGCCAGCAGTGAGTCGATTCGAGGGGATACGCAGTATTTT. Protein: CASSESIRGDTQYF.

The chain recombines TRBV6-5 with TRBJ2-7, with 7 bases lining up with TRBD2. V was pared by 7 bases and J by 8 bases, with 5 bases of the junction left unmatched. The CDR3 sequence is 11 residues long. CDR1 is MNHEY and CDR2 is SVGAGI in the germline V gene. This chain's CDR3 is CASTEAGQQYF. The CDR3 DNA follows: TGTGCCAGCACCGAAGCGGGACAGCAGTACTTC.

The J gene is TRBJ1-1, the V gene TRBV18; D may be TRBD1 (5 bases). The CDR3 extends over 15 amino acids. Germline CDR1 is KGHSH and CDR2 is LQKENI. V dropped 2 bases and J dropped 4 bases, with 14 bases sitting between them. CDR3 DNA sequence: TGTGCCAGCTCACCAACGACAGCTACGGGCACTGAAGCTTTCTTT. Translation: CASSPTTATGTEAFF.

The genes are TRBV19 and TRBJ1-2; maybe TRBD1 (6 bases). The V gene's germline CDR1 is LNHDA and CDR2 SQIVND (reference sequence). CDR3 length equals 14 residues. With 5 bases removed from V and 4 bases from J, the gap between germline ends came to 14 bases. For the CDR3, the DNA is TGTGCCAGTAGTTACAGGGCCCTCCCCTATGGCTACACCTTC. Its translation is CASSYRALPYGYTF.